A single TCR beta chain is shown here with its context. Its recognized antigen is unknown. No clone much larger than this one lies a single base away; base qualities are absent. Library construction relied on the immunoSEQ multiplex PCR assay. A mixture of 60 forward primers for TCR Vbeta segments and 13 reverse primers for TCR Jbeta segments was used in the multiplex PCR. The CDR3 region of rearranged TCR beta genes was amplified from genomic DNA with a multiplex PCR assay. Amplified TCR beta libraries were sequenced as 87-base-pair reads on the Illumina HiSeq System. Concerning the study's data processing: Across the 600 to 700 repertoires, a later analysis counted tens of millions of unique TCR beta chains, roughly 11 million of which were shared by at least two donors. Raw reads were error-corrected and collapsed into unique sequences with a nearest-neighbor algorithm that merged closely related sequences to remove PCR and sequencing errors. CDR3 sequences were aligned to IMGT reference sequences to assign V, D and J gene segments. Each retained sequence needed at least a six-nucleotide match to both a V gene segment and a J gene segment. Rearrangements were called productive when the CDR3 lacked stop codons and stayed in frame with V and J; all others were non-productive. Following IMGT convention, CDR3 was defined as the stretch from the second conserved V-encoded cysteine to the conserved J-encoded phenylalanine. Sequences without an unambiguous match to a single V gene segment were excluded from the earlier analysis of about 640 of the donors. In an earlier analysis of 450 to 700 of the donors, V segments were called functional above 56.7% productive rearrangements and were called segregating when the between-donor standard deviation exceeded 5%. A statistical classification framework was built to diagnose cytomegalovirus status from the catalog of TCR beta chain sequences. In a later analysis, V and J genes were assigned by comparing TCR nucleotide sequences against IMGT/GENE-DB human TR gene sequences. The TCRdist pipeline was used in a later analysis to assign CDR3 sequences and most-parsimonious VDJ recombination scenarios. In a later analysis, each TCR beta chain was defined by its CDR3 amino acid sequence together with its V-gene family, and reads lacking a unique V-gene family were excluded. A later analysis removed 500 to 600 highly shared, low-generation-probability nucleotide sequences to deal with suspected cross-contamination and a sequencing artifact. In a later analysis, a clonal expansion index for each public chain was calculated from normalized within-repertoire ranks of inferred template counts. In a later analysis, generation probabilities were computed using a VDJ recombination model fitted to out-of-frame rearrangements, and the results were checked against IGoR. A later analysis scored TCR-TCR, TCR-HLA and TCR-CMV co-occurrence with hypergeometric tests, applying a repertoire-size bias correction to TCR pairs. A later analysis estimated false discovery rates by permuting HLA or CMV assignments 20 times. In a later analysis, co-occurring TCRs were grouped with DBSCAN, and TCRdist sequence similarity was added when clustering was performed within HLA-allele-positive subsets. Co-occurrence clustering excluded repertoires with fewer than 30,000 or more than 120,000 public chains, plus five with anomalous nucleotide sharing. TCRdb retrieved this table from immuneACCESS and kept in-frame rearrangements only. Not all clones are present; in checked studies, unresolved V genes account for under half, and no reason is known for the remainder. From that table come the V and J calls and clone size; the DNA was used to work out D and trimming. The sample data list about 130,000 clones, and roughly 85% of these were observed just once. The top ten clones comprise about 7% of the sample.

In total, over 600 healthy bone marrow donors made up the cohort. Cohort members were all nominally healthy when sampled, although unrecorded immune exposures were likely present. The donor was CMV seropositive and was included in the group of 250 to 300 seropositive cohort members. Every donor gave a peripheral blood sample, and the peripheral blood mononuclear cells from that sample were used for TCR beta sequencing. Genomic DNA extraction from the blood cell samples was performed with the Qiagen DNeasy Blood Extraction Kit. This sample was included in a study of cytomegalovirus exposure and HLA in healthy donors (dated by TCRdb to about 2017). A note on the overall study: According to an earlier analysis of a few hundred of the donors, some 170 million T cells yielded some 120 million unique TCR beta sequences and 276 Gb of sequence data. Using immunosequencing, the study profiled T cell repertoires from about 620 subjects and related those repertoires to cytomegalovirus serostatus. An earlier analysis of 587 of the donors used high-throughput TCR beta sequencing to judge whether each TCR beta V gene segment behaved as functional or pseudogenic. Donor age, sex, ethnicity and CMV serostatus were compiled alongside the repertoire data. Typing coverage varied by locus: roughly 629-640 donors for A, B, C, DRB1 and DQB1; approximately 520 for DQA1; 606 for DPA1; around 450 for DPB1. The study aimed to test whether cataloging public T cell receptors could reveal signatures of past pathogen exposure. Along with the 666-subject first cohort, a separate validation cohort of over a hundred different subjects was used. In the later analysis, no new phenotypic data were used to find candidate immune exposures; instead, reliance was placed on TCR beta sequences and their occurrence across donors. Genome-wide SNP genotypes for about 65% of the roughly 700 donors were used in a later genetic analysis, which treated that subset as a discovery cohort. Because of strong linkage in the cohort, roughly five DR-DQ haplotypes were treated as single units for association and clustering. To predict cytomegalovirus infection status, the study combined high-throughput TCR immunosequencing, statistical association of individual TCRs with disease status, and machine learning. All discovery cohort repertoires had been generated using a single sequencing platform. HLA typing included class I and class II loci at four-digit resolution. Among the approximately 400 genotyped donors, approximately 77% belonged to the genetic ancestry cluster associated with self-reported Caucasian donors. Roughly 300 gigabases of sequencing data and some 85 million unique TCR sequences were included in an early release covering several hundred HLA-typed donors. Among around 400 genotyped donors of the cohort, an average of around 240,000 unique TCR beta nucleotide sequences were sequenced per donor, roughly 20% of them non-productive. To study patterns of TCR occurrence, a later analysis re-analyzed previously published TCR beta repertoires from just over 650 donors and added high-resolution HLA genotyping.

Including the terminal cysteine and phenylalanine, the CDR3 comprises 13 residues. The CDR3 DNA has 39 bases and is translated from base 1. The germline V gene (reference sequence) sets CDR1 to GTSNPN and CDR2 to SVGIG. The junction shows trimming of 4 bases on V and 8 bases on J, and the gene matches do not reach 8 bases of it. Summary of the overall study and its limitations: A few of the identified cytomegalovirus-associated TCR beta chains were confirmed in vitro to be specific for cytomegalovirus antigens. In an earlier analysis of about 600 of the donors, most TCR beta V segments appeared in productive rearrangements about 87% or about 30% of the time, broadly matching IMGT annotations. A later genetic analysis associated a missense DCLRE1C variant with V-gene and J-gene trimming of TCR beta chains, and an independent cohort replicated the association. Roughly uniform sequencing depth across donors was assumed in presence/absence analyses, although this assumption may not hold. According to a later analysis, most CMV-associated TCR beta chains appeared to be HLA-restricted, and the HLA associations seemed to be driven largely by CMV exposure. The authors suggested that the approach could potentially be generalized to other disease states and immunological phenotypes. Compared with the 666-donor mean, donors in an Asian-associated ancestry cluster had fewer N-insertions in productive TCRs, according to a later genetic analysis. The study gave a list of under 200 TCR beta chains associated with cytomegalovirus. Because HLA typing was missing for some donors at each locus, association tests included only the typed subset. A cluster of highly shared sequence variants was judged likely to be a technical artifact of the sequencing pipeline. Because counts were too low, about 18 rarely observed V segments, including chromosome 9 orphons, were excluded from the earlier analysis of 587 of the donors. In a later analysis, several top co-occurrence clusters were reported to appear linked to parvovirus B19, influenza, CMV and Epstein-Barr virus. In a later analysis, around 17,000 TCR beta sequences were associated with specific HLA alleles at a false discovery rate of 0.05. In this cohort, only TCR beta chains were sequenced, and detectable features were limited by the absence of alpha or paired-chain data. Linkage disequilibrium might explain the correlated functional status among segregating V segments, but an unknown experimental factor could not be excluded. A later analysis found that HLA-associated TCR beta chains were more clonally expanded and had lower generation probabilities than equally common non-associated chains. For the cohort, immune exposure information was limited to CMV serostatus. In a later analysis, TCR association rates were found to vary across HLA loci, with the most associated TCRs seen for DRB1 alleles and the fewest for HLA-C alleles. Strong co-occurrence of HLA alleles, especially DR and DQ, made assigning TCR associations to individual alleles difficult. Cytomegalovirus status was reported to be diagnosed by the classifier with high specificity and sensitivity in both the original and validation cohorts. Because the 87-base-pair reads could not distinguish some IMGT-functional V segments, including TRBV6-2 and TRBV6-3, those segments were excluded. Across donors, most TCR sequences were observed very rarely, whereas some public TCRs were present in many individuals. A further reported finding was that TCR beta sequences accurately predicted the HLA-A and HLA-B alleles for most subjects in the first cohort.

This clonotype was obtained from a man in his forties in good health and CMV-seropositive. The V and J segments used are TRBV30 and TRBJ1-2; 9 junctional bases match TRBD1. Input material: PBMCs. The DNA sequence is as follows: TGTGCCTGGACCGGGACAGGGCTCGAGGGCTACACCTTC. The encoded protein is CAWTGTGLEGYTF.